This TCR beta chain was profiled in a study of blood T cell repertoires in COVID-19. Looking at the study overall: Sample material is recorded as cDNA or gDNA derived from T cells, B-cell-depleted T cells, or PBMCs.

Authors' methods: By means of reference gene primer amplification, nucleated cell counts were estimated. Sequenced by immunoSEQ multiplex PCR; TCRdb stores in-frame clones only, minus some. That table furnishes V, J and clone size, whereas the DNA furnished D and trimming. The sample records under 350,000 clones, approximately 89% being singletons. Germline loops: CDR1 SGHVS, CDR2 FQNEAQ. The V and J ends lost 5 bases and 6 bases, in that order; junction bases with no gene match: 9. The CDR3 length is 14 residues. Researchers sorted participants into cohorts using their self-reported clinical history.

The specimen sequenced was PBMCs or T cells enriched from blood (not recorded which). This sequence originates from a woman aged 60-75 years who had recovered from COVID-19. J is TRBJ2-7 and V is TRBV7-8, with 8 bases that match TRBD2. Here the CDR3 DNA reads TGTGCCAGCAGCAAAGCGGGAGAAAGTCTCGAGCAGTACTTC. It specifies CASSKAGESLEQYF.